These 19 T cell receptor beta chains were sequenced from one sample in a study of blood T cell repertoires in COVID-19. Sequencing was performed with immunoSEQ multiplex PCR; in TCRdb, only in-frame clones are kept and a portion is missing. The sample carries around 130,000 clones, about 86% recorded once. The sequenced sample was PBMCs or T cells enriched from blood (not recorded which). These receptor sequences come from a man in his forties with acute COVID-19.

The chain employs TRBV3-1 (or the pseudogene TRBV3-2) and TRBJ2-3; 8 bases agree with TRBD1. The CDR3 has 19 amino acids. Per the germline V gene, CDR1 is LGHDT and CDR2 is YNNKEL (reference sequence). V was pared by 0 bases and J by 3 bases, with 14 bases of the junction left unmatched. This CDR3 reads CASSQDHPQTGVVTDTQYF. Here the CDR3 DNA reads TGTGCCAGCAGCCAAGACCACCCACAGACAGGGGTTGTGACAGATACGCAGTATTTT.

A few counts support this clone. The chain joins TRBV6-1 to TRBJ1-2, with 8 bases fitting TRBD1. Trimming at V came to 2 bases and at J to 7 bases, leaving 9 bases not matched to a gene. The CDR3 contains 15 residues. Germline CDR1 MNHNS, CDR2 SASEGT. CDR3 protein: CASSEFFQGAGGYTF. For the CDR3, the DNA is TGTGCCAGCAGTGAATTTTTTCAGGGGGCCGGTGGCTACACCTTC.

This clone was seen only once. CDR3 nucleotides: TGTGCCAGCAGCTTCGTGCGGGAGCCTGGCTACGAGCAGTACTTC. Residues: CASSFVREPGYEQYF. The V call is TRBV7-6, the J call TRBJ2-7; 7 bases fit TRBD2. Germline V lookup: CDR1 SGHVS, CDR2 FNYEAQ. V shed 3 bases and J 3 bases; nucleotides not matched to a gene: 8. This CDR3 comprises 15 residues.

This clone was seen just once. The chain's CDR3 is CASSFARVDEQYF. The CDR3 DNA is TGCGCCAGCAGCTTCGCGAGGGTCGACGAGCAGTACTTC. The chain combines TRBV5-1 with TRBJ2-7; a possible D gene is TRBD2 (5 bases). The CDR3 is made up of 13 amino acids. The V end lost 2 bases, the J end lost 5 bases, and 11 bases lay between the germline ends. Per the germline V gene, CDR1 is SGHRS and CDR2 is YFSETQ.

The chain links TRBV6-5 to TRBJ2-7; maybe TRBD2 (6 bases). V was pared by 5 bases and J by 0 bases, with 14 bases between. The germline gives CDR1 MNHEY, CDR2 SVGAGI. The CDR3 covers 15 residues. The CDR3 region is CASSRGDSSSYEQYF. CDR3 DNA sequence: TGTGCCAGCAGTCGCGGGGACTCGAGCTCCTACGAGCAGTACTTC.

The rearrangement links TRBV6-4 to TRBJ2-1; 7 bases line up with TRBD1. The V gene's germline CDR1 is MRHNA and CDR2 SNTAGT. The CDR3 contains 13 residues. The J segment lost 13 bases and the V segment lost 6 bases, leaving 12 bases of the junction unmatched. CDR3 protein: CASRADREGAQFF. The CDR3 DNA sequence: TGTGCCAGCAGGGCCGACAGGGAAGGTGCACAGTTCTTC.

The chain uses TRBV7-2 and TRBJ2-3, with 15 bases that match TRBD2. In germline, CDR1 is SGHTA, CDR2 FQGNSA. V shed 4 bases and J 5 bases; nucleotides not matched to a gene: 7. The CDR3 extends over 17 amino acids. This CDR3 is CASSSGLAGGLGDTQYF. DNA for the CDR3: TGTGCCAGCAGCTCCGGACTAGCGGGGGGGCTGGGAGATACGCAGTATTTT.

V is TRBV5-1 and J is TRBJ1-2, with D possibly matching TRBD1 (6 bases). Germline CDR1 and CDR2: SGHRS and YFSETQ. CDR3 length equals 13 residues. The V end was cut by 3 bases, the J end by 6 bases, with 12 bases between. Written as DNA, the CDR3 is TGCGCCAGCAGCTCTGGGGGCGAACATGGCTACACCTTC. It is translated as CASSSGGEHGYTF. The whole variable domain, filled in from reference TRBV5-1 and TRBJ1-2, reads KAGVTQTPRYLIKTRGQQVTLSCSPISGHRSVSWYQQTPGQGLQFLFEYFSETQRNKGNFPGRFSGRQFSNSRSEMNVSTLELGDSALYLCASSSGGEHGYTFGSGTRLTVV.

The genes are TRBV7-9 and TRBJ2-5; 7 positions agree with TRBD1. This CDR3 is built from 14 residues. Trimming at V came to 6 bases and at J to 1 base, leaving 5 bases not matched to a gene. CDR1 is SEHNR, CDR2 FQNEAQ, per germline (reference sequence). In nucleotides, the CDR3 is TGTGCCAGCAGATCCGGGACAGCCCAAGAGACCCAGTACTTC. As protein: CASRSGTAQETQYF.

This clone was counted a single time. This sequence joins TRBV7-6 and TRBJ1-4; 10 bases line up with TRBD1. CDR3 length equals 15 residues. Losses at the gene ends were 6 bases for V and 6 bases for J; bases not matched to a gene: 7. From germline, CDR1 is SGHVS and CDR2 FNYEAQ. The CDR3 bases are TGTGCCAGCAGTTTCGCGGGGACAGGGGATGAAAAACTGTTTTTT. Residues: CASSFAGTGDEKLFF.

J is TRBJ2-1 and V is TRBV14; TRBD2 aligns across 10 bases. Germline V CDR1 and CDR2: SGHDN, FVKESK. The CDR3 has 19 amino acids. The V and J ends lost 0 bases and 7 bases, in that order; junction bases with no gene match: 15. CDR3 residues: CASSQDIDSGGKILNEQFF. The CDR3, as DNA: TGTGCCAGCAGCCAAGATATAGATAGCGGGGGGAAAATCTTAAATGAGCAGTTCTTC. The full variable domain, its missing parts supplied by reference TRBV14 and TRBJ2-1, is EAGVTQFPSHSVIEKGQTVTLRCDPISGHDNLYWYRRVMGKEIKFLLHFVKESKQDESGMPNNRFLAERTGGTYSTLKVQPAELEDSGVYFCASSQDIDSGGKILNEQFFGPGTRLTVL.

The J gene is TRBJ2-5, the V gene TRBV27, with D perhaps TRBD1 (5 bases). From germline, CDR1 is MNHEY and CDR2 SMNVEV (reference sequence). With 3 bases removed from V and 1 base from J, the gap between germline ends came to 9 bases. The CDR3 has 14 residues. CDR3 DNA sequence: TGTGCCAGCAGTTTTACAGGCAGCCAAGAGACCCAGTACTTC. Translation gives CASSFTGSQETQYF.

The chain couples TRBV9 to TRBJ2-3; 8 bases fit TRBD2. The CDR3 extends over 18 amino acids. Germline CDR1 and CDR2: SGDLS and YYNGEE. Unmatched junction bases numbered 11, after V lost 2 bases and J lost 0 bases. The CDR3 loop is CASSVRPLLAGSTDTQYF. In DNA form, the CDR3 reads TGTGCCAGCAGCGTCCGACCCTTATTAGCGGGGAGCACAGATACGCAGTATTTT. Full variable domain (remainder filled in from reference TRBV9 and TRBJ2-3): DSGVTQTPKHLITATGQRVTLRCSPRSGDLSVYWYQQSLDQGLQFLIQYYNGEERAKGNILERFSAQQFPDLHSELNLSSLELGDSALYFCASSVRPLLAGSTDTQYFGPGTRLTVL.

V is TRBV5-1 and J is TRBJ2-3; TRBD2 matches at 7 bases. Germline-derived CDR1 and CDR2 are SGHRS and YFSETQ. The V gene end was trimmed by 2 bases and the J gene end by 3 bases; junction bases not matched to a gene: 6. This CDR3 contains 15 residues. The CDR3 spells CASSFGGMGTDTQYF. The CDR3 bases are TGCGCCAGCAGCTTCGGGGGGATGGGGACAGATACGCAGTATTTT.

The chain links TRBV4-1 to TRBJ2-5; D gene unclear. V lost 1 base and J lost 5, with 8 bases in between. Germline loops: CDR1 MGHRA, CDR2 YSYEKL. CDR3 length: 13 residues. The CDR3 spells CASSQAVEETQYF. Written as DNA, the CDR3 is TGCGCCAGCAGCCAAGCGGTGGAGGAGACCCAGTACTTC.

The gene calls are TRBV7-6 and TRBJ2-3, with unresolved D. Germline CDR1 SGHVS, CDR2 FNYEAQ. V gave up 5 bases and J gave up 0 bases, with 12 bases separating them. This CDR3 comprises 15 residues. The CDR3 bases are TGTGCCAGCAGCGGAGCCCCTTACAGCACAGATACGCAGTATTTT. Translated: CASSGAPYSTDTQYF.

The chain uses TRBV25-1 and TRBJ1-2; D gene unclear. The CDR3 length is 13 residues. Trimming shortened V by 4 bases and J by 9 bases, and 15 bases separated the two germline ends. Germline V CDR1 and CDR2: MGHDK, SYGVNS. CDR3 residues: CASSGSSRGRYTF. The CDR3 DNA is TGTGCCAGCAGTGGTTCCTCGCGGGGTCGCTACACCTTC.

This clone was detected only a few times. This chain connects TRBV5-6 to TRBJ1-2; D gene ambiguous. This CDR3 comprises 13 residues. The germline gives CDR1 SGHDT, CDR2 YYEEEE. V was shortened by 4 bases and J by 3 bases, with 10 bases between the two germline ends. As DNA, the CDR3 is TGTGCCAGCAGCCCGGACGGGGACTATGGCTACACCTTC. It yields the protein CASSPDGDYGYTF.

The chain uses TRBV4-1 and TRBJ2-7; D is ambiguous. The CDR3 runs 15 residues. The germline V gene has CDR1 MGHRA and CDR2 YSYEKL. V lost 4 bases to trimming and J lost 1 base, with 14 bases between them. CDR3 sequence (DNA): TGCGCCAGCAGCCCCATGGTGAGCCCATCCTACGAGCAGTACTTC. Translating it yields CASSPMVSPSYEQYF.